This T cell receptor (beta chain) was recovered during a study of graft-versus-host responses after intestinal transplantation. The overall study: Every recipient had anti-thymocyte globulin induction and roughly 3 years of tacrolimus plus steroids.

The repertoire was sequenced with immunoSEQ multiplex PCR; TCRdb's copy has only in-frame clones and lacks some. The data contain some 16,000 clones, approximately 82% of them singletons. V shed 6 bases and J 4 bases; nucleotides not matched to a gene: 11. The CDR3 consists of 16 residues. Germline CDR1 SEHNR, CDR2 FQNEAQ (reference sequence). Graft tissue was processed to release intraepithelial and lamina propria lymphocytes. The sequence was obtained from a human patient who received an intestinal transplant, so some T cells may come from the graft donor. Here the sequenced sample was ileum tissue, taken 17 days after transplant. The rearrangement joins TRBV7-9 to TRBJ2-3; 9 bases align to TRBD1. The CDR3 is CASRLTGTGIPDTQYF. The CDR3 coding sequence is TGTGCCAGCAGGCTTACCGGGACAGGGATTCCAGATACGCAGTATTTT.